This TCR beta chain was profiled in a study of T cell repertoires in cytomegalovirus infection. Study-level information: Matching HLA type and CMV infection were both indicated by public TCR beta signatures.

Using its own MiXCR run on the reads, TCRdb lists one record per CDR3 protein. There are 150,000 to 160,000 distinct CDR3 sequences in the sample; 20% to 30% occur only once, and approximately 11% lies in the top ten. The CDR3 runs to 16 residues. Germline CDR1 is MNHEY and CDR2 is SVGEGT. V was shortened by 7 bases and J by 1 base, with 18 bases between the two germline ends. This chain uses TRBV6-2 or TRBV6-3 with TRBJ2-3; D remains unclear. What was sequenced was PBMCs. The origin of this receptor is a human donor in good health (CMV status not recorded). Some clones in this sample may be carry-over from other donors' samples. CDR3 sequence reads: CASTNLRRTRTDTQYF. The CDR3 coding sequence is TGTGCCAGCACTAACCTCAGGAGAACCCGCACAGATACGCAGTATTTT.